Each of the 10 T cell receptor beta chains below was sequenced from the same sample in a study of blood T cell repertoires in COVID-19 (TCRdb year 2020). The library was made by the immunoSEQ multiplex PCR assay. In TCRdb, the immuneACCESS table is reduced to in-frame sequences with V and J assigned. These tables do not hold every clone; where another copy was compared, an unresolved V gene accounts for under half, and the others remain unexplained. The sample table shows 100,000 to 150,000 clones, and around 82% are seen once. The ten top clones hold 17% of the sample. Sequenced input: peripheral blood. These receptors originate from a man younger than 45 with COVID-19, enrolled during active disease.

This rearrangement joins TRBV27 to TRBJ2-1, with 9 bases aligning to TRBD1. The CDR3 covers 14 residues. Germline V gives CDR1 MNHEY, CDR2 SMNVEV (reference sequence). The trim removed 6 bases at V and 8 bases at J, leaving 8 bases unmatched. The CDR3 DNA is TGTGCCAGCAGGCCGGGACAGGGTAAAGATGAGCAGTTCTTC. Protein: CASRPGQGKDEQFF.

This clone occurred a few times. V and J are TRBV19 and TRBJ1-5; TRBD1 aligns across 9 bases. The junction had 9 bases not matched to a gene; V was cut back by 6 bases and J by 6 bases. This CDR3 region has 15 residues. Germline assignment: CDR1 LNHDA and CDR2 SQIVND (reference sequence). CDR3 bases: TGTGCCAGTAGCCAAACGGACAGGGGTACTCAGCCCCAGCATTTT. This gives the protein CASSQTDRGTQPQHF.

The J gene is TRBJ2-3, the V gene TRBV5-1; 8 bases agree with TRBD2. The trim removed 4 bases at V and 6 bases at J, leaving 4 bases unmatched. CDR1 SGHRS and CDR2 YFSETQ come from the germline V gene. This CDR3 spans 13 amino acids. CDR3 sequence: CASSSGSRDTQYF. For the CDR3, the DNA is TGCGCCAGCAGCAGCGGGAGTCGGGATACGCAGTATTTT.

This chain's CDR3 is CASSINSPGTGNTGELFF. The DNA of the CDR3 is TGTGCCAGCAGCATCAATTCCCCCGGGACAGGGAACACCGGGGAGCTGTTTTTT. V and J are TRBV16 and TRBJ2-2, with 8 bases matching TRBD1. The germline CDR1 and CDR2 sequences are KGHSY and FQNENV. The ends lost 5 bases at V and 1 base at J; junction bases unmatched: 12. CDR3 length: 18 amino acids.

The chain employs TRBV12-2 and TRBJ2-1; TRBD1 was called by the table and not checked on the DNA. TRBV12-2 is labeled a pseudogene. The CDR3 loop spans 16 amino acids. CDR3 sequence: CASRASRDRAYNEQFF. The CDR3 coding sequence is TGTGCAAGTCGCGCGAGCCGGGACAGGGCCTACAATGAGCAGTTCTTC.

This chain joins TRBV6-5 and TRBJ1-1; no reliable D call. Trimming stripped 9 bases from V and 4 bases from J, with 12 bases between. CDR1 is MNHEY and CDR2 is SVGAGI in the germline V gene. The CDR3 length is 12 residues. In DNA, the CDR3 is TGTGCCAGTAGACTTAAAGGCACTGAAGCTTTCTTT. Its protein product is CASRLKGTEAFF.

This clone has just a few counts. The chain joins TRBV28 to TRBJ1-6; unclear D gene. Between the trimmed V and J ends, which lost 3 bases and 6 bases, there was a span of 9 bases. The CDR3 totals 14 residues. Per the germline V gene, CDR1 is MDHEN and CDR2 is SYDVKM. The CDR3 DNA is TGTGCCAGCAGTTTTCTAGGGAGTAATTCACCCCTCCACTTT. Its translation is CASSFLGSNSPLHF.

The V gene is TRBV10-3, the J gene TRBJ2-1; the match to TRBD2 covers 8 bases. Germline CDR1 ENHRY, CDR2 SYGVKD. This CDR3 is 14 amino acids long. The junction had 9 bases not matched to a gene; V was cut back by 8 bases and J by 6 bases. The CDR3 loop is CAISVREGRNEQFF. The CDR3 DNA is TGTGCCATCTCTGTTCGGGAGGGCCGCAATGAGCAGTTCTTC.

The rearrangement links TRBV5-1 to TRBJ2-7; TRBD1 matches 7 bases. After removal of 0 bases from V and 4 bases from J, the junction contained 4 bases not matched to a gene. The CDR3 totals 14 residues. Germline assignment: CDR1 SGHRS and CDR2 YFSETQ. The CDR3 reads CASSLGGTEYEQYF. The CDR3 nucleotides are TGCGCCAGCAGCTTGGGGGGGACAGAATACGAGCAGTACTTC.

This clone was seen a single time. V and J are TRBV12-3 or TRBV12-4 and TRBJ1-1; 7 bases are shared with TRBD1. The junction had 5 bases not matched to a gene; V was cut back by 6 bases and J by 4 bases. The CDR3 is made up of 13 amino acids. CDR3 in amino acids: CASSDRAGTEAFF. In DNA form, the CDR3 reads TGTGCCAGCAGCGACAGGGCCGGCACTGAAGCTTTCTTT.